Only a few counts were recorded for the clone carrying this T cell receptor beta chain. The antigen remains unidentified. This specimen belongs to a study of breast tumors, draining lymph nodes, adjacent tissues. Points from the study as a whole: Tumor repertoires ranked between lymph nodes and nontumor tissue in diversity, with V and J gene preferences.

CDR3 length: 15 amino acids. Trimming took off 0 bases at V and 6 bases at J, with 15 bases between the two ends. Germline loops: CDR1 SGDLS, CDR2 YYNGEE. TCRdb fed the multiplex PCR reads into MiXCR, producing one record per CDR3 protein. Found here are about 180,000 distinct CDR3 sequences, 30% to 40% of them singletons; the top ten hold about 3.7%. Breast cancer patients provided tissue from their axillary draining lymph nodes. The gene calls are TRBV9 and TRBJ1-1; D not resolved. The sequencing input was axillary lymph node tissue. The source is a female donor with breast cancer. Some clones in this sample may be carry-over from other donors' samples. Here the CDR3 reads CASSVVPEPSAEAFF. In DNA, the CDR3 is TGTGCCAGCAGCGTAGTCCCAGAACCCTCTGCTGAAGCTTTCTTT.